This is a list of T cell receptor beta chains from one sample in a study of PD-1 blockade in classical Hodgkin lymphoma. Generated by immunoSEQ multiplex PCR, the TCRdb table keeps only in-frame clones and is missing some. This table has 50,000 to 65,000 clones, 85% to 95% appearing once. Source: peripheral blood mononuclear cells (PBMCs), taken before the fourth cycle of nivolumab. The receptors derive from a human donor with classical Hodgkin lymphoma. Each CDR3 is given with its conserved first and last residue. The D gene is left open where the match is weak. The size field is filled for only some rows; it gives once, few, many or a size class.

>.|TRBJ2-1|.|TRBV2
TGTGCCAGCAGTGACTGGGACTCGCCTGCAGTGAGGCAGTTCTTC
CASSDWDSPAVRQFF
>.|TRBJ1-1|.|TRBV11-2
TGTGCCAGCAGCTTCCTAACAACGAACACTGAAGCTTTCTTT
CASSFLTTNTEAFF
>once|TRBJ1-1|.|TRBV2
TGTGCCAGCAGTGAAGGCGGGTTCGGATTCAAGAACACTGAAGCTTTCTTT
CASSEGGFGFKNTEAFF
>.|TRBJ2-7|.|TRBV5-4
TGTGCCAGCAGCGTAACTGGGTCCTACGAGCAGTACTTC
CASSVTGSYEQYF
>.|TRBJ2-3|.|TRBV6-6
TGTGCCAGCAGTTATGGGATAGAGCGGATCACAGATACGCAGTATTTT
CASSYGIERITDTQYF
>.|TRBJ2-7|TRBD1|TRBV7-6
TGTGCCAGCAGCTTAGCCACAGGGGGGACCTACGAGCAGTACTTC
CASSLATGGTYEQYF
>.|TRBJ1-1|.|TRBV10-3
TGTGCCATCAAGGTCGCAAGCGGTGAAGCTTTCTTT
CAIKVASGEAFF
>.|TRBJ2-5|.|TRBV21-1
TGTGCCAGCAGCACTCCAGGGGGCGAGACCCAGTACTTC
CASSTPGGETQYF
>.|TRBJ1-3|TRBD1|TRBV4-1
TGCGCCAGCAGCCCAGGACAGGGCTCTGGAAACACCATATATTTT
CASSPGQGSGNTIYF
>.|TRBJ2-5|TRBD1|TRBV7-2
TGTGCCAGCAGCTTAGCGAGAACAGGGGGTGGGGAGACCCAGTACTTC
CASSLARTGGGETQYF
>.|TRBJ2-1|TRBD2|TRBV7-9
TGTGCCAGCCCAACTAGCGGGGGGCCAAATGAGCAGTTCTTC
CASPTSGGPNEQFF
>.|TRBJ2-7|TRBD2|TRBV7-9
TGTGCCAGCAGCTCCCTAGCGGGGGGGACCTACGAGCAGTACTTC
CASSSLAGGTYEQYF
>.|TRBJ1-1|.|TRBV11-2
TGTGCCAGCAGCTTAGATCGCGACTTGGAAGCTTTCTTT
CASSLDRDLEAFF
>.|TRBJ2-7|.|TRBV7-6
TGTGCCAGCAGCCCTACTGGGTGGACAGAAACCTACGAGCAGTACTTC
CASSPTGWTETYEQYF
>.|TRBJ1-5|.|TRBV28
TGTGCCAGCAGTTTAGGGTATGGGGACGACAATCAGCCCCAGCATTTT
CASSLGYGDDNQPQHF
>few|TRBJ1-1|.|TRBV2
TGTGCCAGCAGAGTCACTGAAGCTTTCTTT
CASRVTEAFF
>.|TRBJ2-7|TRBD1|TRBV28
TGTGCCAGCAGTGCTCGCGGGACAGGGGGCTACGAGCAGTACTTC
CASSARGTGGYEQYF
>.|TRBJ2-7|TRBD1|TRBV5-4
TGTGCCAGCAGCTTTGGAACAGGGGTTCTCTACGAGCAGTACTTC
CASSFGTGVLYEQYF
>.|TRBJ1-1|.|TRBV2
TGTGCCAGCAGTGGTTGGGGAGACACTGAAGCTTTCTTT
CASSGWGDTEAFF
>.|TRBJ1-4|.|TRBV18
TGTGCCAGCTCACCACCGTCGGGAACTAATGAAAAACTGTTTTTT
CASSPPSGTNEKLFF
>.|TRBJ2-5|TRBD1|TRBV5-1
TGCGCCAGCAGCTTGACAGGGGGCGCCGGGGAGACCCAGTACTTC
CASSLTGGAGETQYF
>.|TRBJ2-3|.|TRBV6-5
TGTGCCAGCAGTAGATTCCCTAACCCAGATACGCAGTATTTT
CASSRFPNPDTQYF
>.|TRBJ1-5|TRBD1|TRBV10-3
TGTGCCCCCAGGGGACAGTGCAATCAGCCCCAGCATTTT
CAPRGQCNQPQHF
>.|TRBJ2-7|.|TRBV18
TGTGCCAGCTCGCCGTCGGACAGCCATTTATTGGAGCAGTACTTC
CASSPSDSHLLEQYF
>.|TRBJ2-7|.|TRBV27
TGTGCCAGCAGTCTCCCGCCTGTTGGAAATAATCTACCCTACGAGCAGTACTTC
CASSLPPVGNNLPYEQYF
>few|TRBJ1-5|.|TRBV19
TGTGCCAGTAGTATCTCCGGGACCCCCGTCCAGCCCCAGCATTTT
CASSISGTPVQPQHF
>few|TRBJ2-1|.|TRBV15
TGTGCCACCAGCAGAGATATTTTAAGCGGAAACAATGAGCAGTTCTTC
CATSRDILSGNNEQFF
>.|TRBJ1-2|.|TRBV6-1
TGTGCCAGCACCCCCGGGGGGGCAACTAGGGGGGGCTACACCTTC
CASTPGGATRGGYTF
>.|TRBJ2-2|TRBD2|TRBV10-2
TGCGCCAGCAGTTCGAGGTGGACTAGCAACGCGAACACCGGGGAGCTGTTTTTT
CASSSRWTSNANTGELFF
>.|TRBJ1-1|.|TRBV10-3
TGTGCCATCAGTGAGATGGGGTTTAGCGGGGTTGGAACTGAAGCTTTCTTT
CAISEMGFSGVGTEAFF
>.|TRBJ2-5|.|TRBV6-1
TGTGCCAGCAGTGACACAGGGTTCGTGGAGACCCAGTACTTC
CASSDTGFVETQYF
>.|TRBJ2-3|TRBD2|TRBV6-1
TGTGCCAGCAGTGAACCTCCTAGCGGCCACACAGATACGCAGTATTTT
CASSEPPSGHTDTQYF
>once|TRBJ2-1|.|TRBV27
TGTGCCAGCAGTTTATACACCAGTATCCTTGGTCTGCACGAGTTCTTC
CASSLYTSILGLHEFF
>few|TRBJ2-1|TRBD2|TRBV5-1
TGCGCCAGCAGCCGAGATCCGGGACTAGAAGTCTACAATGAGCAGTTCTTC
CASSRDPGLEVYNEQFF
>.|TRBJ2-3|.|TRBV29-1
TGCAGCGTTGAGGCTAAGCAACAGGGTACGCAGTATTTT
CSVEAKQQGTQYF
>few|TRBJ1-6|.|TRBV10-3
TGTGCCATCGGTGAGACAGAGATTGGGTCACCCCTCCACTTT
CAIGETEIGSPLHF
>.|TRBJ1-3|TRBD1|TRBV6-5
TGTGCCAGCAGTTACCGACAGGGGGGAAACACCATATATTTT
CASSYRQGGNTIYF
>.|TRBJ1-5|TRBD1|TRBV19
TGTGCCAGTAGTATTGGGACAGAAGTTAATCAGCCCCAGCATTTT
CASSIGTEVNQPQHF
>few|TRBJ2-3|.|TRBV5-1
TGCGCCAGCAGCTTGGGGGGGCTTGACACAGATACGCAGTATTTT
CASSLGGLDTDTQYF
>.|TRBJ2-7|TRBD2|TRBV11-3
TGTGCCAGCGGAGTAGCGGGGAGCTCCTACGAGCAGTACTTC
CASGVAGSSYEQYF
>.|TRBJ2-7|TRBD2|TRBV29-1
TGCAGCGTTGCTGGACTAGCGGGGAACTACGAGCAGTACTTC
CSVAGLAGNYEQYF